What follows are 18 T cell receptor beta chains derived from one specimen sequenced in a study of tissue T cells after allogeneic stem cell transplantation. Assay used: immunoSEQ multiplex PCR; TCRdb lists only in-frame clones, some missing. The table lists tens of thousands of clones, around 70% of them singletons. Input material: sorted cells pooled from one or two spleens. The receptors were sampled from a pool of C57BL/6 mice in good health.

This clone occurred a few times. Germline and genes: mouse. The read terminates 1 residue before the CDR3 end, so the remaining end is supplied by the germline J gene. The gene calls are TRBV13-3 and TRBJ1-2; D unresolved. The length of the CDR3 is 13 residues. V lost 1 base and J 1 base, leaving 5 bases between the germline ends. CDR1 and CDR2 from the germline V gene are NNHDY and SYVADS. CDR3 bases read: TGTGCCAGCAGTGATCCGGGAAACTCCGACTACACC. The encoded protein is CASSDPGNSDYT. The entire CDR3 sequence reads CASSDPGNSDYTF.

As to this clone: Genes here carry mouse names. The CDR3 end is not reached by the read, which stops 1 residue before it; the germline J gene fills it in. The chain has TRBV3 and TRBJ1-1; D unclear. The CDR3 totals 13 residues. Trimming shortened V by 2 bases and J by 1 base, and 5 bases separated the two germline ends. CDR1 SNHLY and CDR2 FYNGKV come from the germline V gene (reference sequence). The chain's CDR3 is CASSLRINTEVFF. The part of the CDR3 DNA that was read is TGTGCCAGCAGCTTACGCATAAACACAGAAGTCTTC.

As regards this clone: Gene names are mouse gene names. The covered CDR3 bases are TGTGCTAGCAGTAGAGGTGGGACTGGGGTTAGTGCAGAAACGCTGTAT. It translates to CASSRGGTGVSAETLY. The full CDR3 protein reads CASSRGGTGVSAETLYF. The chain couples TRBV17 to TRBJ2-3; 10 nucleotides agree with TRBD2. The read terminates 1 residue before the CDR3 end, so the remaining end is supplied by the germline J gene. The CDR3 is made up of 17 amino acids. Unmatched junction bases numbered 4, after V lost 1 base and J lost 0 bases. CDR1 and CDR2 (germline): MNHDT, YYDKIL.

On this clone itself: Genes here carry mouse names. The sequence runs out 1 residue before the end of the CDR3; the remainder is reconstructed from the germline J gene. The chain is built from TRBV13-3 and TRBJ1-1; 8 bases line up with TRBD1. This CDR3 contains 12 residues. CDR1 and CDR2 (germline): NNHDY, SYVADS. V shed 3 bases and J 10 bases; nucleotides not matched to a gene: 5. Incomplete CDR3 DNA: TGTGCCAGCAGTGCCCGACAGGGGACAGTCTTC. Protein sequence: CASSARQGTVF. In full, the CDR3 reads CASSARQGTVFF.

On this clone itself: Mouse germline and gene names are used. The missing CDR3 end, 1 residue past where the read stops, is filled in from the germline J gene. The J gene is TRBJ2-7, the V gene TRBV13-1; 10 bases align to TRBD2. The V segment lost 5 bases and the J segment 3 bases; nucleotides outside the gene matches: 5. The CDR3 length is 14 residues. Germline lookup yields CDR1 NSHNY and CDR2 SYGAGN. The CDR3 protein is CASRPGLGFYEQYF. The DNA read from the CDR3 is TGTGCCAGCAGGCCGGGACTGGGGTTCTATGAACAGTAC.

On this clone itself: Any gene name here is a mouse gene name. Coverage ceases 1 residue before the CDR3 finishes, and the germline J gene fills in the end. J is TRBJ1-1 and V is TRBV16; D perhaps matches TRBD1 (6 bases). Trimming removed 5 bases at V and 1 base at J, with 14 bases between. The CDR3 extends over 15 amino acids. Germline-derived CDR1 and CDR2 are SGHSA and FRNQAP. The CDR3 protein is CASSPQGRGNTEVFF. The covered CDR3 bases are TGTGCAAGCAGCCCACAGGGAAGGGGAAACACAGAAGTCTTC. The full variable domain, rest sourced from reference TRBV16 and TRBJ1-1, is NAGVIQTPRHKVTGKGQEATLWCEPISGHSAVFWYRQTIVQGLEFLTYFRNQAPIDDSGMPKERFSAQMPNQSHSTLKIQSTQPQDSAVYLCASSPQGRGNTEVFFGKGTRLTVV.

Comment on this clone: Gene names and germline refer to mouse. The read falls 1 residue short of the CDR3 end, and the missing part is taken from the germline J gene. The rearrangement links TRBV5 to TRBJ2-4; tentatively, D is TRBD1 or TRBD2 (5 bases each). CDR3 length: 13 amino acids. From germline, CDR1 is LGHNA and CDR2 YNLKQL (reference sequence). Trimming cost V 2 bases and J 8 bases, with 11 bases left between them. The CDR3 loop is CASSQRDHGTLYF. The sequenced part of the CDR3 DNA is TGTGCCAGCAGCCAAAGGGACCACGGCACCTTGTAC.

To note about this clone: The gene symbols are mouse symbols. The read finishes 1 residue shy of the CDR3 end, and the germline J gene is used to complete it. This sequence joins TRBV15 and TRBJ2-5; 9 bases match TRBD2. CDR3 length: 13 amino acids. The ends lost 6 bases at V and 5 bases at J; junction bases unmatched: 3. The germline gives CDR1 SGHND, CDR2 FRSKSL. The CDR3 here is CASSQTGGDTQYF. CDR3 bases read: TGTGCCAGCAGCCAGACTGGGGGAGACACCCAGTAC.

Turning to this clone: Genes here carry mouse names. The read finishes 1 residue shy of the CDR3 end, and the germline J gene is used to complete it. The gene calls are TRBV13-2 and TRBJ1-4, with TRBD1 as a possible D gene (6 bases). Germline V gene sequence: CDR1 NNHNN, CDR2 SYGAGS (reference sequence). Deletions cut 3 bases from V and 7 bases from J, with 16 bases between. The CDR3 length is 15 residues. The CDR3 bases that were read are TGTGCCAGCGGTGGAGGGGGGGCTATCGGCGAAAGATTATTT. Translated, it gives CASGGGGAIGERLF. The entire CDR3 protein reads CASGGGGAIGERLFF.

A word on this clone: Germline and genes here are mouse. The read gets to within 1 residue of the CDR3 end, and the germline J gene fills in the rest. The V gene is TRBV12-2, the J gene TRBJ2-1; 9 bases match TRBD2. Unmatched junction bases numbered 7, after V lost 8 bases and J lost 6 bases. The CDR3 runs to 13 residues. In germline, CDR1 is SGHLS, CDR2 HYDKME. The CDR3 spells CATLTGGSAEQFF. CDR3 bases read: TGTGCCACCCTAACTGGGGGGAGTGCTGAGCAGTTC.

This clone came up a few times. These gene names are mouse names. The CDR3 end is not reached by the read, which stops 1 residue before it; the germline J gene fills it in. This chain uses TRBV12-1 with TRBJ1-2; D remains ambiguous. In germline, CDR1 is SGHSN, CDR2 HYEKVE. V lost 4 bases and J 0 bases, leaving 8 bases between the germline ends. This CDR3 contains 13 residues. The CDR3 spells CASSYRSNSDYTF. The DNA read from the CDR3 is TGTGCCAGCTCCTACAGATCAAACTCCGACTACACC. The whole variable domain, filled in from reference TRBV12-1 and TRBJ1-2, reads DSGVVQSPRHIIKEKGGRSVLTCIPISGHSNVVWYQQTLGKELKFLIQHYEKVERDKGFLPSRFSVQQFDDYHSEMNMSALELEDSAMYFCASSYRSNSDYTFGSGTRLLVI.

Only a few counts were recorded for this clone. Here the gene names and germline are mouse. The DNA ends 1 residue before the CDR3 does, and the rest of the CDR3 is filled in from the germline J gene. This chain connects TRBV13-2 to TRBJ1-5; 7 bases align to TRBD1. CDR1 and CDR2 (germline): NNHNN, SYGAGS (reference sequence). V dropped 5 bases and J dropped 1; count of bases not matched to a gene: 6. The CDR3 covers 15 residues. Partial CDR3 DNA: TGTGCCAGCGGGGCCCCGGGACAGAACAACCAGGCTCCGCTT. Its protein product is CASGAPGQNNQAPL. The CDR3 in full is CASGAPGQNNQAPLF.

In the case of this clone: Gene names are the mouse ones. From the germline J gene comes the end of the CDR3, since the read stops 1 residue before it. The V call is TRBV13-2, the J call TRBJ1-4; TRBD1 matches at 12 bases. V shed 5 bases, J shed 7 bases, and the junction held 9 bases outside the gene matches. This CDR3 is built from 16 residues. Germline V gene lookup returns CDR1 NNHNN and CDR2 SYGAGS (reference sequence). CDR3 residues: CASGASGTGGSERLFF. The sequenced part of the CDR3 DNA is TGTGCCAGCGGGGCCTCCGGGACAGGGGGCAGCGAAAGATTATTT.

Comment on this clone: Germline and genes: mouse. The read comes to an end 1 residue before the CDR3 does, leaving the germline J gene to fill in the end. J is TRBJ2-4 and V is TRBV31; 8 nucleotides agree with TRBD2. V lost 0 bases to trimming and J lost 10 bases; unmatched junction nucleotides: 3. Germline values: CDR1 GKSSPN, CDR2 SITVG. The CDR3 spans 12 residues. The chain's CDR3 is CAWSLLGGPLYF. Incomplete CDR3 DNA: TGTGCCTGGAGTCTGCTGGGGGGCCCCTTGTAC.

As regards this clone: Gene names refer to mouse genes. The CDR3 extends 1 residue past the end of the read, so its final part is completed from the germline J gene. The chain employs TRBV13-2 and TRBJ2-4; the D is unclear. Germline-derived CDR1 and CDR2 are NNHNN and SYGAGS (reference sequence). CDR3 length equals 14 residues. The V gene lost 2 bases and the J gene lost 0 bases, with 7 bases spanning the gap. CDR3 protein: CASGEMGSQNTLYF. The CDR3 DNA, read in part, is TGTGCCAGCGGTGAAATGGGTAGTCAAAACACCTTGTAC.

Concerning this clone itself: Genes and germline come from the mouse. The CDR3 protein is CASSTGGAFAEQFF. The CDR3 DNA, read in part, is TGTGCTAGCAGTACTGGGGGGGCGTTTGCTGAGCAGTTC. The chain joins TRBV17 to TRBJ2-1; 10 bases align to TRBD2. Read data end 1 residue before the CDR3 end; the end is taken from the germline J gene. Germline V gene sequence: CDR1 MNHDT, CDR2 YYDKIL. The J segment lost 6 bases and the V segment lost 4 bases, leaving 3 bases of the junction unmatched. This CDR3 contains 14 residues. Looking up the rest from reference TRBV17 and TRBJ2-1 gives the full variable domain: DTTVKQNPRYKLARVGKPVNLICSQTMNHDTMYWYQKKPNQAPKLLLFYYDKILNREADTFEKFQSSRPNNSFCSLYIGSAGLEYSAMYLCASSTGGAFAEQFFGPGTRLTVL.

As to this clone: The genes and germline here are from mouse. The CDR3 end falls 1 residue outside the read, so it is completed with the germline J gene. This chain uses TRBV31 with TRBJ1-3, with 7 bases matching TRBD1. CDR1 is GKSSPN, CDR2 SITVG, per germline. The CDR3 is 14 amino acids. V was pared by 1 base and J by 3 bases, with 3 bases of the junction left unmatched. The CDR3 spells CAWSPDRDGNTLYF. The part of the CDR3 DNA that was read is TGTGCCTGGAGTCCCGACAGGGATGGAAATACGCTCTAT.

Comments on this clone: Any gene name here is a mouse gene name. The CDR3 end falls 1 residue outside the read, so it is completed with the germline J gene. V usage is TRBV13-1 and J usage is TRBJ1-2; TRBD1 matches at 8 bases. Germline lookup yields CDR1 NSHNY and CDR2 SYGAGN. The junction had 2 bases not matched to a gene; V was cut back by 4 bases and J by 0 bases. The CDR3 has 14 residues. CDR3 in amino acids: CASSRQGPNSDYTF. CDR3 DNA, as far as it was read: TGTGCCAGCAGTAGACAGGGGCCAAACTCCGACTACACC.